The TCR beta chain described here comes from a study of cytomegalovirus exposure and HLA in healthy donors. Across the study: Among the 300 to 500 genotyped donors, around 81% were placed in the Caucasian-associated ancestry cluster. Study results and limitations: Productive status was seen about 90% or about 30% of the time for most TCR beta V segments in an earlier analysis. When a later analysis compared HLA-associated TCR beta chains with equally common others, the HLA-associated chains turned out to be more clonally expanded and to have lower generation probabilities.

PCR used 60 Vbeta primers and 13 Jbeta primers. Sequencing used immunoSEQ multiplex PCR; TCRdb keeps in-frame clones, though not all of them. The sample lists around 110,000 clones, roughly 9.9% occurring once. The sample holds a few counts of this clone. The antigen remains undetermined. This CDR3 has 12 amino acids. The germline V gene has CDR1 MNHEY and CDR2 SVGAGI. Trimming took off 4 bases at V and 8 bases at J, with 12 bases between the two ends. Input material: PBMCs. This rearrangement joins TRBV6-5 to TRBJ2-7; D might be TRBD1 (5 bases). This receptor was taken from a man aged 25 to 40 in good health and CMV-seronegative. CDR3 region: CASSSGQAKQYF. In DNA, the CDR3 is TGTGCCAGCAGTTCCGGACAAGCCAAGCAGTACTTC.